Here is one T cell receptor beta chain with its context. Its antigen is not yet known. No base quality information exists; no much larger clone differs at one position. This record comes from a study of cytomegalovirus exposure and HLA in healthy donors (dated by TCRdb to 2016 to 2017). Context from the whole study: An earlier analysis of approximately 590 of the donors reported 250 to 350 Gb of sequence data and roughly 110 million unique TCR beta sequences from about 200 million T cells. About 310 gigabases of sequencing data and some 85 million unique TCR sequences were included in an early release covering several hundred HLA-typed donors. Of the 350 to 400 genotyped donors, roughly 80% fell in the genetic ancestry cluster associated with self-reported Caucasian donors. The study was designed to test whether signatures of past pathogen exposure could be identified by cataloging public T cell receptors. The study profiled the T cell repertoires of 500 to 800 subjects by immunosequencing and related them to cytomegalovirus serostatus. Besides the first cohort of 550 to 750 subjects, a separate validation cohort made up of roughly 120 different subjects was used. High-throughput TCR immunosequencing, statistical association of individual TCRs with disease status, and machine learning were combined to predict cytomegalovirus infection status. To study patterns of TCR occurrence, a later analysis re-analyzed previously published TCR beta repertoires from under 750 donors and added high-resolution HLA genotyping. In the later analysis, no new phenotypic data were used to find candidate immune exposures; instead, reliance was placed on TCR beta sequences and their occurrence across donors. An earlier analysis of about 600 of the donors used high-throughput TCR beta sequencing to judge whether each TCR beta V gene segment behaved as functional or pseudogenic. Donor age, sex, ethnicity and CMV serostatus were compiled alongside the repertoire data. In a later genetic analysis, genome-wide SNP genotypes for about three fifths of the roughly 670 donors were used, and that subset was treated as a discovery cohort. All discovery cohort repertoires had been generated on a single sequencing platform. Both class I and class II loci were covered by HLA typing, at four-digit resolution. Typing coverage differed by locus: A, B, C, DRB1 and DQB1 were typed in roughly 620-630 donors, DQA1 in about 500, DPA1 in 600 to 610, and DPB1 in around 440. Five DR-DQ haplotypes were handled as single units for association and clustering because linkage in the cohort was strong. Across 398 genotyped donors of the cohort, an average of roughly 250,000 unique TCR beta nucleotide sequences per donor were sequenced, and 15% to 20% of those sequences were non-productive. The research as a whole found: Compared with equally common non-associated chains, HLA-associated TCR beta chains in a later analysis were more clonally expanded and had lower generation probabilities. In the study, some 160 TCR beta chains were listed as associated with cytomegalovirus. In a later analysis, several top co-occurrence clusters were reported to appear linked to parvovirus B19, influenza, CMV and Epstein-Barr virus. Because counts were too low, roughly 17 rarely observed V segments, including chromosome 9 orphons, were left out of the earlier analysis of 500 to 750 of the donors. HLA typing was unavailable for some donors at each locus, so association tests used only the typed subset. Immune exposure information for the cohort was limited to CMV serostatus. Compared with the 666-donor mean, donors in an Asian-associated ancestry cluster had fewer N-insertions in productive TCRs, according to a later genetic analysis. In a later genetic analysis, a missense DCLRE1C variant was associated with V-gene and J-gene trimming of TCR beta chains, and the association was replicated in an independent cohort. Correlated functional status among segregating V segments might be attributable to linkage disequilibrium, but an unknown experimental factor could not be ruled out. The presence/absence analyses assumed that sequencing depth was roughly uniform across donors, and that assumption may not be true. In this cohort, only TCR beta chains were sequenced, and detectable features were limited by the absence of alpha or paired-chain data. Specific HLA alleles were associated with about 17,000 TCR beta sequences at a false discovery rate of 0.05 in a later analysis. According to the authors, the approach could potentially be generalized to other disease states and immunological phenotypes. A further reported finding was that TCR beta sequences accurately predicted the HLA-A and HLA-B alleles for most subjects in the first cohort. In both the original and validation cohorts, the classifier was reported to diagnose cytomegalovirus status with high specificity and sensitivity. Broadly in line with IMGT annotations, most TCR beta V segments showed up in productive rearrangements about 87% or about 30% of the time in an earlier analysis of several hundred of the donors. Some IMGT-functional V segments, including TRBV6-2 and TRBV6-3, could not be distinguished by the 87-base-pair reads and were therefore excluded. Most TCR sequences were seen in very few donors, while some public TCRs were found in many individuals. In vitro tests confirmed that a few of the cytomegalovirus-associated TCR beta chains recognize cytomegalovirus antigens. According to a later analysis, TCR association rates differed among HLA loci, with DRB1 alleles showing the most associated TCRs and HLA-C alleles showing the fewest. A cluster of highly shared sequence variants was judged likely to represent a technical artifact of the sequencing pipeline. Strong co-occurrence of HLA alleles, especially DR and DQ, made assigning TCR associations to individual alleles difficult. In a later analysis, most CMV-associated TCR beta chains were found to appear HLA-restricted, with HLA associations seemingly driven largely by CMV exposure.

In total, more than 500 healthy bone marrow donors made up the cohort. At the time of sampling, all cohort members were nominally healthy, though unrecorded immune exposures were likely present. The donor was CMV seropositive and was included in the group of approximately 300 seropositive cohort members. Every donor gave a peripheral blood sample, and the peripheral blood mononuclear cells from that sample were used for TCR beta sequencing. Genomic DNA was extracted from the blood cell samples with the Qiagen DNeasy Blood Extraction Kit. The receptor library was made with the immunoSEQ multiplex PCR assay. The multiplex PCR relied on a mix of 60 forward primers for TCR Vbeta segments and 13 reverse primers for TCR Jbeta segments. Amplification of the CDR3 region of rearranged TCR beta genes was performed with a multiplex PCR assay on genomic DNA. The amplified TCR beta libraries were sequenced on the Illumina HiSeq System as 87-base-pair reads. On the study's bioinformatics: A later analysis tallied 70 million to 100 million unique TCR beta chains across the 660 or so repertoires, and around 9.9 million of those chains were shared by two or more donors. To remove PCR and sequencing errors, raw reads were error-corrected and collapsed into unique sequences using a nearest-neighbor algorithm that merged closely related sequences. To assign V, D and J gene segments, CDR3 sequences were aligned to IMGT reference sequences. Each retained sequence needed at least a six-nucleotide match to both a V gene segment and a J gene segment. A rearrangement was called productive if the CDR3 had no stop codons and remained in frame with V and J, and every other rearrangement was called non-productive. Following IMGT convention, CDR3 was defined as the stretch from the second conserved V-encoded cysteine up to the conserved J-encoded phenylalanine. In an earlier analysis of 587 of the donors, sequences lacking an unambiguous match to a single V gene segment were excluded. An earlier analysis of 587 of the donors classified V segments as functional when productive rearrangements were above 56.7% and as segregating when the standard deviation between donors was above 5%. To diagnose cytomegalovirus status from the catalog of TCR beta chain sequences, a statistical classification framework was built. In a later analysis, V and J genes were assigned by comparing TCR nucleotide sequences against IMGT/GENE-DB human TR gene sequences. The TCRdist pipeline was used in a later analysis to assign CDR3 sequences and most-parsimonious VDJ recombination scenarios. In a later analysis, each TCR beta chain was defined by its CDR3 amino acid sequence together with its V-gene family, and reads without a unique V-gene family were excluded. A later analysis removed 500 to 600 highly shared, low-generation-probability nucleotide sequences to deal with suspected cross-contamination and a sequencing artifact. For each public chain, a later analysis derived a clonal expansion index from normalized ranks of inferred template counts within each repertoire. A later analysis computed generation probabilities with a VDJ recombination model fitted to out-of-frame rearrangements, and checked the results against IGoR. A later analysis scored TCR-TCR, TCR-HLA and TCR-CMV co-occurrence with hypergeometric tests, applying a repertoire-size bias correction to TCR pairs. To estimate false discovery rates, a later analysis permuted the HLA or CMV assignments 20 times. In a later analysis, co-occurring TCRs were grouped using DBSCAN, and TCRdist sequence similarity was added for clustering within HLA-allele-positive subsets. For co-occurrence clustering, repertoires with fewer than 30,000 or more than 120,000 public chains were excluded, along with several repertoires with anomalous nucleotide sharing. As stored in TCRdb, this immuneACCESS dataset retains in-frame rearrangements with V and J assigned. A fraction of the clones does not appear; measured against another copy, unresolved V genes explain less than half of the discrepancy, and the remainder lacks a known reason. V and J calls and clone size follow that table, whereas D and trimming were derived from the DNA. The sample table holds under 130,000 clones, of which approximately 79% were seen once. 6.5% to 8.5% of the sample is taken by the ten largest.

The germline V gene gives CDR1 as SGHRS and CDR2 as YFSETQ. V ends up 0 bases short and J 3 bases short, with an unmatched junction base count of 3. The CDR3 goes from the cysteine to the phenylalanine over 16 residues. The sequence is cut down to CDR3 DNA, 48 bases in frame from base 1. This sequence originates from a man under 40 in good health and CMV-seropositive. The chain is made from TRBV5-1 and TRBJ2-3; 11 junctional bases match TRBD2. Sequenced material: PBMCs. CDR3 sequence: CASSLGSSGGTDTQYF. The nucleotide sequence is TGCGCCAGCAGCTTGGGTTCTAGCGGGGGGACAGATACGCAGTATTTT.